A single sample gave rise to the 16 T cell receptor beta chains below, sequenced in a study of T cell responses to AZD1222 COVID-19 vaccine. TCRdb's table, derived via immunoSEQ multiplex PCR, lists solely in-frame clones and lacks some. The table records around 140,000 clones, roughly nine tenths of them present only once. This sample comprised peripheral blood, obtained on day 0 of AZD1222 vaccination. The receptor source for this set is an adult in good health.

The chain employs TRBV9 and TRBJ2-3; TRBD2 is a possible D gene (6 bases). The CDR3 extends over 16 amino acids. Trimming left V 0 bases short and J 2 bases short, with 13 bases between. Germline-derived CDR1 and CDR2 are SGDLS and YYNGEE. For the CDR3, the DNA is TGTGCCAGCAGCGTAGTTGGCGGGGTAATCACAGATACGCAGTATTTT. Protein product: CASSVVGGVITDTQYF.

The genes are TRBV19 and TRBJ1-1, with D possibly being TRBD1 (5 bases). There are 16 residues in the CDR3. Looked up from germline, CDR1 is LNHDA and CDR2 is SQIVND (reference sequence). V was clipped by 0 bases and J by 0 bases, with 11 bases between them. The CDR3: CASSIDSGTVNTEAFF. Here the CDR3 DNA reads TGTGCCAGTAGTATAGATTCGGGGACCGTGAACACTGAAGCTTTCTTT. Full variable domain (outside the CDR3, taken from reference TRBV19 and TRBJ1-1): DGGITQSPKYLFRKEGQNVTLSCEQNLNHDAMYWYRQDPGQGLRLIYYSQIVNDFQKGDIAEGYSVSREKKESFPLTVTSAQKNPTAFYLCASSIDSGTVNTEAFFGQGTRLTVV.

The rearrangement joins TRBV5-1 to TRBJ1-1; 7 bases are shared with TRBD1. The junction had 4 bases not matched to a gene; V was cut back by 2 bases and J by 3 bases. Germline V CDR1 and CDR2: SGHRS, YFSETQ. The CDR3 contains 14 residues. CDR3 in DNA: TGCGCCAGCAGCTTTACAGGGGCGGACACTGAAGCTTTCTTT. Its protein is CASSFTGADTEAFF.

This CDR3 is CASSSDFYEQYF. The CDR3 nucleotides read TGTGCCAGCAGCTCCGACTTTTACGAGCAGTACTTC. V and J are TRBV7-2 and TRBJ2-7; D gene ambiguous. Germline CDR1 and CDR2: SGHTA and FQGNSA. CDR3 size: 12 residues. Trimming pared 4 bases from V and 4 bases from J, leaving 8 bases between. The full variable domain, with the rest looked up from reference TRBV7-2 and TRBJ2-7, is GAGVSQSPSNKVTEKGKDVELRCDPISGHTALYWYRQSLGQGLEFLIYFQGNSAPDKSGLPSDRFSAERTGGSVSTLTIQRTQQEDSAVYLCASSSDFYEQYFGPGTRLTVT.

The rearrangement uses TRBV5-1 and TRBJ1-1; no clear D. Looked up from germline, CDR1 is SGHRS and CDR2 is YFSETQ. V was shortened by 4 bases and J by 8 bases, with 12 bases between the two germline ends. This CDR3 is built from 12 residues. The CDR3 reads CASSHTTGEAFF. The DNA of the CDR3 is TGCGCCAGCAGCCATACGACGGGAGAAGCTTTCTTT.

J is TRBJ2-2 and V is TRBV4-1, with D perhaps being TRBD1 or TRBD2 (5 bases each). The germline V and J ends were trimmed by 0 bases and 7 bases, with 12 bases remaining between them. Germline-derived CDR1 and CDR2 are MGHRA and YSYEKL. The CDR3 sequence is 15 residues long. The CDR3 sequence is CASSQDGSGHGELFF. CDR3 nucleotides: TGCGCCAGCAGCCAAGATGGTTCGGGGCACGGGGAGCTGTTTTTT.

This sequence joins TRBV6-1 and TRBJ2-3; D is undetermined. CDR3 length: 14 residues. Germline V lookup: CDR1 MNHNS, CDR2 SASEGT. Trimming shortened V by 1 base and J by 6 bases, and 11 bases separated the two germline ends. The chain's CDR3 is CASSEGLTPDTQYF. The DNA for the CDR3 is TGTGCCAGCAGTGAAGGTCTGACCCCGGATACGCAGTATTTT.

The chain couples TRBV4-3 to TRBJ2-7, with D possibly being TRBD1 or TRBD2 (5 bases each). There are 15 residues in the CDR3. Deletions cut 0 bases from V and 2 bases from J, with 11 bases between. The germline gives CDR1 LGHNA, CDR2 YSLEER. CDR3 in DNA: TGCGCCAGCAGCCAAGATCTTCGGGGCCCCTACGAGCAGTACTTC. This encodes CASSQDLRGPYEQYF.

CDR3 loop: CASSSLPDGYTF. CDR3 DNA: TGTGCCAGCAGTTCCTTGCCGGATGGCTACACCTTC. The chain combines TRBV6-2 or TRBV6-3 with TRBJ1-2; D is undetermined. The CDR3 extends over 12 amino acids. Trimming cost V 4 bases and J 6 bases, with 9 bases left between them. CDR1 and CDR2 (germline): MNHEY, SVGEGT.

The chain combines TRBV5-1 with TRBJ1-3; D perhaps matches TRBD1 (6 bases). Trimming stripped 9 bases from V and 2 bases from J, with 15 bases between. Per germline, CDR1 SGHRS and CDR2 YFSETQ. This CDR3 is 14 amino acids long. CDR3 nucleotide sequence: TGCGCCACCCGCGAACAGGGACCTGGAAACACCATATATTTT. Amino acids: CATREQGPGNTIYF.

The genes are TRBV5-4 and TRBJ1-5; D not resolved. V was shortened by 0 bases and J by 0 bases, with 4 bases between the two germline ends. The germline CDR1 and CDR2 sequences are SGHNT and YYREEE (reference sequence). The CDR3 is made up of 14 amino acids. The CDR3 sequence: CASSLGSSNQPQHF. The DNA of the CDR3 is TGTGCCAGCAGCTTGGGGAGTAGCAATCAGCCCCAGCATTTT. The whole variable domain, remainder taken from reference TRBV5-4 and TRBJ1-5, is ETGVTQSPTHLIKTRGQQVTLRCSSQSGHNTVSWYQQALGQGPQFIFQYYREEENGRGNFPPRFSGLQFPNYSSELNVNALELDDSALYLCASSLGSSNQPQHFGDGTRLSIL.

The rearrangement links TRBV12-3 or TRBV12-4 to TRBJ1-6; D not certain. The germline V and J ends were trimmed by 11 bases and 5 bases, with 13 bases remaining between them. The CDR3 is 13 residues long. The CDR3 reads CAARQADNSPLHF. In DNA, the CDR3 is TGTGCCGCGAGGCAGGCCGATAATTCACCCCTCCACTTT.

The chain recombines TRBV3-1 (or the pseudogene TRBV3-2) with TRBJ1-2, with D hard to call. Germline V gene sequence: CDR1 LGHDT, CDR2 YNNKEL (reference sequence). V was cut by 0 bases and J by 4 bases, with 3 bases left in between. The CDR3 runs 12 residues. CDR3 loop: CASSQELYGYTF. Written as DNA, the CDR3 is TGTGCCAGCAGCCAAGAACTCTATGGCTACACCTTC.

CDR3 in amino acids: CASSQDPSGGAYEQFF. The CDR3 nucleotides are TGTGCCAGCAGCCAAGATCCTAGCGGGGGGGCCTATGAGCAGTTCTTC. This chain uses TRBV4-2 with TRBJ2-1, with TRBD2 matching 12 bases. Germline V gives CDR1 LGHNA, CDR2 YNFKEQ. V was clipped by 0 bases and J by 8 bases; unmatched bases: 5. CDR3 length equals 16 residues.

This rearrangement joins TRBV29-1 to TRBJ1-5; D not certain. V dropped 7 bases and J dropped 4 bases, with 8 bases sitting between them. The length of the CDR3 is 11 residues. The germline V gene has CDR1 SQVTM and CDR2 ANQGSEA. The CDR3 region has the DNA TGCAGCGCTAAATTAAATCAGCCCCAGCATTTT. It encodes CSAKLNQPQHF.

The chain carries TRBV9 and TRBJ1-5; D gene ambiguous. V was cut by 3 bases and J by 6 bases, with 13 bases left in between. The CDR3 contains 14 residues. Germline assignment: CDR1 SGDLS and CDR2 YYNGEE. CDR3 region: CASSASLLGQPQHF. CDR3 in DNA: TGTGCCAGCAGCGCCTCCCTACTGGGTCAGCCCCAGCATTTT.